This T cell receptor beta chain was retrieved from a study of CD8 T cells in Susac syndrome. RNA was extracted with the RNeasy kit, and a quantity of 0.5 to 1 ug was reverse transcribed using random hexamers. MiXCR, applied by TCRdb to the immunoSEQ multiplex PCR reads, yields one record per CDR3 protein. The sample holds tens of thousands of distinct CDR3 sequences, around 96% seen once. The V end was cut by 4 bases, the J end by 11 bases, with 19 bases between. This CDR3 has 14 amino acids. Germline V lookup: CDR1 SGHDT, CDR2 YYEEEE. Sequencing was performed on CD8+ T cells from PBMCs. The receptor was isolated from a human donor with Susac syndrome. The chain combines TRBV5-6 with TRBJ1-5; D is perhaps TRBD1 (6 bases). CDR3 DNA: TGTGCCAGCAGCCTCGGACAGCAACCTTGGGCCCAGCATTTT. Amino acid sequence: CASSLGQQPWAQHF.